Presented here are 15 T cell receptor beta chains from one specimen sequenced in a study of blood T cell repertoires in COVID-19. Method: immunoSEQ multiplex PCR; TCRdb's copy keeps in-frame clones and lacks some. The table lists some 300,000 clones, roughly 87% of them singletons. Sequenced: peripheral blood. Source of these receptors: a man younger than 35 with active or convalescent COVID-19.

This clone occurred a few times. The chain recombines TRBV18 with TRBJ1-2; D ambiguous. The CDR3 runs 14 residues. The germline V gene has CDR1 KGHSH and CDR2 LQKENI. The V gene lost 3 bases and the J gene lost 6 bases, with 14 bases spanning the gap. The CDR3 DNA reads TGTGCCAGCTCACCCGGGTCTCCAGAGGATGGCTACACCTTC. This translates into CASSPGSPEDGYTF.

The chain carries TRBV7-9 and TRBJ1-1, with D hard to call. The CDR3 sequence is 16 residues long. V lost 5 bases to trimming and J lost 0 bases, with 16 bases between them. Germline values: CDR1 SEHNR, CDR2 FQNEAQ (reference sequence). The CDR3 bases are TGTGCCAGCAGCCACTCAAAAGGAGGGATGAACACTGAAGCTTTCTTT. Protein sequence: CASSHSKGGMNTEAFF.

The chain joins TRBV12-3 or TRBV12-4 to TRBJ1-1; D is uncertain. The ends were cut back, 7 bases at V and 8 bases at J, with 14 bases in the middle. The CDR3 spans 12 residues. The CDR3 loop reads CASTNGKDEAFF. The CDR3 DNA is TGTGCCAGCACTAACGGGAAGGACGAAGCTTTCTTT.

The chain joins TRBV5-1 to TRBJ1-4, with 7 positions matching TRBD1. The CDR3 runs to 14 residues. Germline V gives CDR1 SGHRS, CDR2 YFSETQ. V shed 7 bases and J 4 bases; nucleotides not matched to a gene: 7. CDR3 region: CASGRQGLNEKLFF. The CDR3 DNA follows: TGCGCCAGCGGACGACAGGGCCTTAATGAAAAACTGTTTTTT.

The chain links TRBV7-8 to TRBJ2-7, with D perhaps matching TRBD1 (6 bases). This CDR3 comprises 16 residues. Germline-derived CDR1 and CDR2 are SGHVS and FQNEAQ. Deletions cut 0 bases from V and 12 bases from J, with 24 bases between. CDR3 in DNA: TGTGCCAGCAGCTTAGCGCTGGCAGGGGAACAATCAAGTAGGTACTTC. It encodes CASSLALAGEQSSRYF. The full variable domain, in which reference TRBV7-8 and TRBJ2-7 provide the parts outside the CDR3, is GAGVSQSPRYKVAKRGQDVALRCDPISGHVSLFWYQQALGQGPEFLTYFQNEAQLDKSGLPSDRFFAERPEGSVSTLKIQRTQQEDSAVYLCASSLALAGEQSSRYFGPGTRLTVT.

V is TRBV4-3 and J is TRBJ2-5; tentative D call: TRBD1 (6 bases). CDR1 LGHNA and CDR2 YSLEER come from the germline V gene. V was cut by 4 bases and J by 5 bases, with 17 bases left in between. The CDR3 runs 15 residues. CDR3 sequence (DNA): TGCGCCAGCAGCCGGACAGCAGGGGCTACGGAGACCCAGTACTTC. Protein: CASSRTAGATETQYF.

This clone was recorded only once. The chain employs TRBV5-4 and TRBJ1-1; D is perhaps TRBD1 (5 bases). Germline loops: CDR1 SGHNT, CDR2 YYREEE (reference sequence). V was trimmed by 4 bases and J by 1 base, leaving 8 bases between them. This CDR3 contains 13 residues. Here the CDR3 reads CASSIDRNTEAFF. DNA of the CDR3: TGTGCCAGCAGCATTGACAGGAACACTGAAGCTTTCTTT. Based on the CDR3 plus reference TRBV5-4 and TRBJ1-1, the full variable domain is ETGVTQSPTHLIKTRGQQVTLRCSSQSGHNTVSWYQQALGQGPQFIFQYYREEENGRGNFPPRFSGLQFPNYSSELNVNALELDDSALYLCASSIDRNTEAFFGQGTRLTVV.

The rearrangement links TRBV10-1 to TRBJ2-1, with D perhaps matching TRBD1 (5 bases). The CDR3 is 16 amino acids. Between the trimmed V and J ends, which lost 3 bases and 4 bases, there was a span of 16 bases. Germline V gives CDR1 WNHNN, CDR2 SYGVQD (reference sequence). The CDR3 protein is CASSDPAGHSYNEQFF. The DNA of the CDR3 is TGCGCCAGCAGTGACCCAGCCGGACACTCATACAATGAGCAGTTCTTC.

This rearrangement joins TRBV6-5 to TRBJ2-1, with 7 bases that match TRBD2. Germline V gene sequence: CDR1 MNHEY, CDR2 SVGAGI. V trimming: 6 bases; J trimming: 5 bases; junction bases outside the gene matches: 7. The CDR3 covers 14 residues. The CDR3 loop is CASSPAGPNNEQFF. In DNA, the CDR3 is TGTGCCAGCAGCCCAGCGGGACCAAACAATGAGCAGTTCTTC.

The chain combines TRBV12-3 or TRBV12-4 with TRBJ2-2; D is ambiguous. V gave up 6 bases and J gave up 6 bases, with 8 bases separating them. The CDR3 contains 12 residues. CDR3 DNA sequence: TGTGCCAGCAGGTCAAACTCCGGGGAGCTGTTTTTT. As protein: CASRSNSGELFF.

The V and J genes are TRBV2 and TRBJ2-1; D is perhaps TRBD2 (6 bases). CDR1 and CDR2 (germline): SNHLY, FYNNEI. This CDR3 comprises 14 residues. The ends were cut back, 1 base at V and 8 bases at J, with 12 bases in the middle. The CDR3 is CASSEGREGYEQFF. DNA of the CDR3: TGTGCCAGCAGTGAAGGGCGGGAAGGTTATGAGCAGTTCTTC.

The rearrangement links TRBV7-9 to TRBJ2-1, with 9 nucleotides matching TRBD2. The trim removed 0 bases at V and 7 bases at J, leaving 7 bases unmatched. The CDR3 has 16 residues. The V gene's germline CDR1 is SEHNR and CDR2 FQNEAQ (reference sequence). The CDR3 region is CASSLASGSGENEQFF. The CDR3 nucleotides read TGTGCCAGCAGCTTAGCTAGCGGGAGTGGAGAAAATGAGCAGTTCTTC.

In DNA, the CDR3 is TGTGCCAGCAGCCAATCTCCAGGGTTCGTAGGCCAAGAGACCCAGTACTTC. Translating gives CASSQSPGFVGQETQYF. The chain combines TRBV4-2 with TRBJ2-5, with a possible D match to TRBD1 (5 bases). This CDR3 comprises 17 residues. Trimming stripped 2 bases from V and 1 base from J, with 17 bases between. Germline CDR1 LGHNA, CDR2 YNFKEQ.

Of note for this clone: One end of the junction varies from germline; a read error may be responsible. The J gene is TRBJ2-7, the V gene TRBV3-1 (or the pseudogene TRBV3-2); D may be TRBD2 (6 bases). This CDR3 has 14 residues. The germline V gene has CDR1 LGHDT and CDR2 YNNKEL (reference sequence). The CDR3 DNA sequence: TGTACCAGCAGCCAAGGGACTCCGCCCTACGAGCAGTACTTC. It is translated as CTSSQGTPPYEQYF.

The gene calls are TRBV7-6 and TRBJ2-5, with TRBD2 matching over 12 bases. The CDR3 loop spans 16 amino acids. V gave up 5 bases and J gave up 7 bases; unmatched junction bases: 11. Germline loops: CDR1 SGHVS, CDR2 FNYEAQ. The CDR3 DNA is TGTGCCAGCAGCACAAGGACTAGCGGGGTCAGTGGGACCCAGTACTTC. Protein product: CASSTRTSGVSGTQYF.